This T cell receptor (beta chain) came from a study of control samples from healthy donors and cancer patients. The CDR3 sequence is 13 residues long. CDR1 is SGHTA, CDR2 FQGNSA, per germline. V was shortened by 1 base and J by 10 bases, with 8 bases between the two germline ends. Libraries were prepared by immunoSEQ multiplex PCR; TCRdb keeps only in-frame clonotypes and omits some of them. This sample has approximately 140,000 clones; roughly 94% occur once, and the top ten carry under 15%. The sample consisted of blood. This chain joins TRBV7-2 and TRBJ1-6, with no clear D. The clonotype was recovered from a man in his forties in good health. CDR3 in DNA: TGTGCCAGCAGCTTAGATCTGAGCTCACCCCTCCACTTT. This gives the protein CASSLDLSSPLHF.